The T cell receptor beta chain described here comes from a study of blood T cell repertoires in COVID-19. Turning to the study itself: T cells, B-cell-depleted T cells, or PBMCs provided the cDNA or gDNA that served as material.

CDR3 size: 13 residues. Germline assignment: CDR1 SGHRS and CDR2 YFSETQ. The table came from immunoSEQ multiplex PCR; TCRdb's copy has only in-frame clones and leaves some out. The table lists around 300,000 clones, 90% of them singletons, with 3.5% to 4.5% in the top ten. Concerning this clone itself: One end of the junction is discordant with germline, which a read error may explain.

The chain links TRBV5-1 to TRBJ1-1; tentatively, D is TRBD1 (5 bases). This TCR was recovered from a woman aged 18-29 years with acute COVID-19. The source material was PBMCs or T cells enriched from blood (not recorded which). The CDR3 nucleotides are TGCGCCAGCAGCTCGACAGACAACACTAAAGCTTTCTTT. Translated, it gives CASSSTDNTKAFF.